This record looks at one T cell receptor beta chain sequence and its context. This CDR3 contains 14 residues. With UMIs, 5'RACE template switching was used to make TCR beta cDNA. TCRdb re-called the 5' RACE reads; one entry per CDR3 protein, DNA not given. Its table lists hundreds of thousands of distinct CDR3 sequences. The sample is drawn from a study of T cells expressing NK-cell markers. Whole-study context: Repertoire data for TCR beta were derived from sorted T cells (CD3+CD56+NKG2C+, CD3+CD56+NKG2C- and CD3+CD56-NKG2C+). Seven HCMV-seropositive donors and one seronegative donor made up the eight sequenced donors.

The clonotype was recovered from a man between 18 and 35 years old in good health. The sample consisted of blood T cells: a sorted CD56 or NKG2C T cell subset, CD4+ or CD8+ T cells, or bulk PBMC T cells (not recorded which). The chain couples TRBV12-3 or TRBV12-4 to TRBJ1-1; TCRdb designates TRBD1, a call that cannot be tested without DNA. This CDR3 is CASSLGEINTEAFF.